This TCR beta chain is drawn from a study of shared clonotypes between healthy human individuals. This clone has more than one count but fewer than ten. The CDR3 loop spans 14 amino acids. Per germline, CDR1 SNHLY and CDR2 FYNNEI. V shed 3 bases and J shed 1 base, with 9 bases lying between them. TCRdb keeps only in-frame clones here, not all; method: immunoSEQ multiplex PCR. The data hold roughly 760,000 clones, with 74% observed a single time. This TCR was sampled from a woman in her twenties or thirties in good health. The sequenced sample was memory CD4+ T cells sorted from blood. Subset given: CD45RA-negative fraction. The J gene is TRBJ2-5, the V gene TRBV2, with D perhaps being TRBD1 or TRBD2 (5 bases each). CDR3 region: CASSDSGTQETQYF. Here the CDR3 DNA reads TGTGCCAGCAGTGACAGTGGGACCCAAGAGACCCAGTACTTC.